A selection of T cell receptor beta chains follows, all from one sample in a study of shared clonotypes between healthy human individuals. Using immunoSEQ multiplex PCR, the repertoire was profiled, and TCRdb retains in-frame clones only, with some absent. The data show hundreds of thousands of clones, 97% seen once. The sequenced material came from naive CD4+ T cells sorted from blood. These receptors all stem from a woman in her twenties or thirties in good health. Both conserved end residues are part of each CDR3. A D gene is named only where the DNA matches it firmly. Some rows mark clone size as missing; the rest say once, few, many or name a class of expanded clone.

size: NA
J: TRBJ2-7
V: TRBV28
D: NA
CDR3: CASSSPSTGRAYEQYF
DNA: TGTGCCAGCAGTTCCCCCTCCACAGGGAGGGCCTACGAGCAGTACTTC

size: once
J: TRBJ2-2
V: TRBV11-2
D: TRBD2
CDR3: CASSLDPSGRAGELFF
DNA: TGTGCCAGCAGCTTAGACCCTAGCGGGAGGGCCGGGGAGCTGTTTTTT

size: NA
J: TRBJ1-5
V: TRBV21-1
D: NA
CDR3: CASSAGVGREGNQPQHF
DNA: TGTGCCAGCAGCGCAGGGGTTGGGCGAGAGGGCAATCAGCCCCAGCATTTT

size: NA
J: TRBJ1-5
V: TRBV21-1
D: NA
CDR3: CASSKTGGSSQPQHF
DNA: TGTGCCAGCAGCAAAACCGGTGGGAGTAGTCAGCCCCAGCATTTT

size: NA
J: TRBJ2-2
V: TRBV5-1
D: TRBD2
CDR3: CASRRAGGAGELFF
DNA: TGCGCCAGCAGACGAGCGGGAGGGGCCGGGGAGCTGTTTTTT

size: NA
J: TRBJ2-3
V: TRBV19
D: TRBD2
CDR3: CASSIVGLAVRTDTQYF
DNA: TGTGCCAGTAGTATAGTGGGGCTAGCGGTAAGAACAGATACGCAGTATTTT

size: NA
J: TRBJ1-2
V: TRBV19
D: NA
CDR3: CASSTALAGGNYGYTF
DNA: TGTGCCAGTAGTACGGCCCTCGCGGGGGGAAACTATGGCTACACCTTC

size: NA
J: TRBJ1-2
V: TRBV11-1
D: NA
CDR3: CASSSDGDYGYTF
DNA: TGTGCCAGCAGCTCGGACGGGGACTATGGCTACACCTTC

size: NA
J: TRBJ2-1
V: TRBV7-8
D: TRBD1
CDR3: CASSPRRPGTDTIAQFF
DNA: TGTGCCAGCAGCCCTCGAAGACCCGGGACAGATACAATCGCGCAGTTCTTC

size: NA
J: TRBJ2-1
V: TRBV25-1
D: NA
CDR3: CASSVWGVREQFF
DNA: TGTGCCAGCAGCGTATGGGGGGTCAGGGAGCAGTTCTTC

size: NA
J: TRBJ2-3
V: TRBV4-1
D: NA
CDR3: CASSQVRGSTDTQYF
DNA: TGCGCCAGCAGCCAAGTTAGGGGGAGCACAGATACGCAGTATTTT

size: once
J: TRBJ2-7
V: TRBV6-5
D: NA
CDR3: CASRKIYEQYF
DNA: TGTGCCAGCAGGAAAATCTACGAGCAGTACTTC

size: NA
J: TRBJ2-2
V: TRBV7-9
D: NA
CDR3: CASSPTPYDGTGELFF
DNA: TGTGCCAGCAGCCCCACCCCGTACGACGGCACCGGGGAGCTGTTTTTT